This section outlines one T cell receptor beta chain sequence together with its context. Its antigen is undetermined. These data originate in a study of identifying expanded T cells in peripheral blood. Study outcomes and limitations: Roughly two-week clone count variance significantly increased as total template count grew. Technical replicates showed around 1.2 changed clones; two weeks roughly 16; four weeks 19.

Collection occurred without any documented infections or immune events in donors. The repertoire was sequenced with immunoSEQ multiplex PCR; TCRdb's copy has only in-frame clones and lacks some. This table has about 89,000 clones, around 88% appearing once. V lost 3 bases and J lost 6, with 14 bases in between. CDR3 size: 15 residues. Germline CDR1 and CDR2: SGHAT and FQNNGV. This clonotype was sampled from a person aged 18 to 75 in good health. The source material was blood. V is TRBV11-2 and J is TRBJ1-4; D possibly corresponds to TRBD1 (5 bases). The CDR3, as DNA: TGTGCCAGCAGCTTCTCGGCAGGGAGTTATGAAAAACTGTTTTTT. Residues: CASSFSAGSYEKLFF.